These T cell receptor beta chains were read from a single sample in a study of cytomegalovirus exposure and HLA in healthy donors. The table came from immunoSEQ multiplex PCR; TCRdb's copy has only in-frame clones and leaves some out. The sample shows about 160,000 clones, 90% to 97% of them seen only once. What was sequenced was PBMCs. These receptors were taken from a young woman in good health and CMV-seronegative. Both conserved end residues are part of each CDR3. The D gene is left open where the match is weak. A clone size is listed for some rows: how often the clone was seen (once, few, many), or a class if it is expanded.

abundance	d_gene	v_gene	j_gene	CDR3nt	CDR3aa
-	-	TRBV6-5	TRBJ2-2	TGTGCCAGCAGTTACGGGGCGGCCACCGGGGAGCTGTTTTTT	CASSYGAATGELFF
-	TRBD2	TRBV9	TRBJ2-1	TGTGCCAGCAGCGGCTCGGCTAGCGGGGGGGCAACGGAGTACAATGAGCAGTTCTTC	CASSGSASGGATEYNEQFF
-	TRBD1	TRBV6-5	TRBJ2-7	TGTGCCAGCACTACGGGACAGGGCCTAAGCGAGCAGTACTTC	CASTTGQGLSEQYF
-	-	TRBV4-2	TRBJ2-2	TGTGCCAGCAGCCAAGATGTCAAGACAGCGAACACCGGGGAGCTGTTTTTT	CASSQDVKTANTGELFF
-	TRBD1	TRBV9	TRBJ2-2	TGTGCCAGCAGCCCCACCCGGGACAGGGACGACGGGGAGCTGTTTTTT	CASSPTRDRDDGELFF
-	TRBD1	TRBV5-1	TRBJ2-7	TGCGCCAGCAGCGCGGACAGGGACTACGAGCAGTACTTC	CASSADRDYEQYF
few	-	TRBV27	TRBJ2-7	TGTGCCAGCAGTTACAACTACGAGCAGTACTTC	CASSYNYEQYF
-	-	TRBV21-1	TRBJ2-3	TGTGCCAGCAGCAAGGAGAGGGCTAGCGGGGGGACAGATACGCAGTATTTT	CASSKERASGGTDTQYF
-	-	TRBV4-2	TRBJ1-1	TGTGCCAGCAGCCAAGAGCGTACTGAAGCTTTCTTT	CASSQERTEAFF
-	-	TRBV6-1	TRBJ1-2	TGTGCCAGCAAAGATACTGTCTCTGGCTACACCTTC	CASKDTVSGYTF
-	-	TRBV7-9	TRBJ2-5	TGTGCCAGTACATGGGGGGACGAGACCCAGTACTTC	CASTWGDETQYF
-	-	TRBV19	TRBJ1-5	TGTGCCAGTAGGGCAGGGTCGAGCAATCAGCCCCAGCATTTT	CASRAGSSNQPQHF
-	-	TRBV6-1	TRBJ1-1	TGTGCCATTGTAGACAGGATGGACACTGAAGCTTTCTTT	CAIVDRMDTEAFF
-	TRBD1	TRBV7-6	TRBJ1-1	TGTGCCAGCAGCCGCGGGACAGGGCCCACTGAAGCTTTCTTT	CASSRGTGPTEAFF
-	-	TRBV2	TRBJ1-2	TGTGCCAGCAGTGACGGTCCAAACTATGGCTACACCTTC	CASSDGPNYGYTF
-	-	TRBV5-6	TRBJ1-5	TGTGCCAGCAGCGTGGCGGGGACTATCTATCAGCCCCAGCATTTT	CASSVAGTIYQPQHF
-	-	TRBV5-1	TRBJ1-4	TGCGCCAGCAGCGGTGTGGGAGAGAAGTTGTTTTTT	CASSGVGEKLFF
-	-	TRBV9	TRBJ1-1	TGTGCCAGCAGCGTGGGGGCAGGGTCTGAAGCTTTCTTT	CASSVGAGSEAFF
-	TRBD1	TRBV13	TRBJ2-7	TGTGCCAGCAGCTTATTATGGTCAGGGGGCCTCTCTATGGGTGAGCAGTACTTC	CASSLLWSGGLSMGEQYF
-	TRBD2	TRBV9	TRBJ2-1	TGTGCCAGCTCTCCCCGTGCAGCGGGGGGGCCGGGTGAGCAGTTCTTC	CASSPRAAGGPGEQFF
-	-	TRBV6-1	TRBJ1-4	TGTGCCAGCAGTGCAAGAACAGGCGCAACTAATGAAAAACTGTTTTTT	CASSARTGATNEKLFF
-	TRBD1	TRBV6-1	TRBJ1-2	TGTGCCAGCAGAGCAGAGCCGACAGGGAGCTTTGGCTACACCTTC	CASRAEPTGSFGYTF